The 3 T cell receptor beta chains reported below all come from one sample, sequenced in a study of shared clonotypes between healthy human individuals. The repertoire was sequenced with immunoSEQ multiplex PCR; TCRdb's copy has only in-frame clones and lacks some. The table shows hundreds of thousands of clones, with roughly 98% occurring only once. CD45RO-negative, CCR7-selected cells formed the naive CD8 fraction, which excluded terminally differentiated effector memory CD45RA+ cells. Sequenced sample: naive CD8+ T cells sorted from blood. These receptors were taken from a man aged 30-40 years in good health.

The CDR3 here is CASSPETGAGNQPQHF. The CDR3 DNA follows: TGTGCCAGCAGTCCCGAGACAGGGGCTGGCAATCAGCCCCAGCATTTT. The V and J genes are TRBV27 and TRBJ1-5; 8 nucleotides agree with TRBD1. The V and J ends lost 5 bases and 2 bases, in that order; junction bases with no gene match: 8. Germline CDR1 and CDR2: MNHEY and SMNVEV (reference sequence). The CDR3 length is 16 residues.

V gene TRBV4-1 combines with J gene TRBJ2-3; D is possibly TRBD2 (6 bases). CDR1 and CDR2 from the germline V gene are MGHRA and YSYEKL. This CDR3 spans 17 amino acids. Trimming left V 0 bases short and J 2 bases short, with 15 bases between. The CDR3 reads CASSQDSLAVNTDTQYF. CDR3 DNA sequence: TGCGCCAGCAGCCAAGACTCACTAGCTGTAAACACAGATACGCAGTATTTT.

V gene TRBV15 combines with J gene TRBJ1-5, with D uncertain. The germline gives CDR1 LNHNV, CDR2 YYDKDF (reference sequence). The CDR3 contains 16 residues. V dropped 1 base and J dropped 3 bases, with 13 bases sitting between them. The CDR3 nucleotides are TGTGCCACCAGCAGAGGCTCACAGCTTTCCAATCAGCCCCAGCATTTT. Encoded protein: CATSRGSQLSNQPQHF.